This record covers a single TCR beta chain. Its antigen is not identified. The researchers obtained blood RNA from unsorted whole blood and also extracted germline DNA. There are 15 residues in the CDR3. The V end was cut by 7 bases, the J end by 4 bases, with 19 bases between. Germline V gene lookup returns CDR1 MDHEN and CDR2 SYDVKM. The data are from a study of tumor-infiltrating lymphocytes in primary liver carcinoma. For the study at large: Each of the growths was stage T1-T3 N0M0, extending roughly 4.2 to 11 cm across.

Synthesis of TCR beta cDNA was carried out from around 500 ng total RNA with a constant-region primer. Nested multiplex PCR, run for three rounds with slightly modified ARM-PCR, yielded TCR beta libraries. TRBV1-TRBV30 forward and Cbeta reverse primers drove the first two roughly 10-cycle rounds. TCRdb analysed the multiplex PCR reads with MiXCR anew, one entry per CDR3 protein. The table has approximately 210,000 distinct CDR3 sequences, 65% seen once. Study-level results: Pairs of tumor regions overlapped more than tumor-adjacent and tumor-blood pairs did.

The sequenced sample was peripheral blood. This clonotype originated in a woman aged 60 to 75 with primary liver carcinoma and hepatitis B virus infection. V gene TRBV28 combines with J gene TRBJ1-2, with unresolved D. CDR3 coding DNA: TGTGCCAGCACCCTGGCTCCTGAGAGTGTCTATGGCTACACCTTC. It translates to CASTLAPESVYGYTF.